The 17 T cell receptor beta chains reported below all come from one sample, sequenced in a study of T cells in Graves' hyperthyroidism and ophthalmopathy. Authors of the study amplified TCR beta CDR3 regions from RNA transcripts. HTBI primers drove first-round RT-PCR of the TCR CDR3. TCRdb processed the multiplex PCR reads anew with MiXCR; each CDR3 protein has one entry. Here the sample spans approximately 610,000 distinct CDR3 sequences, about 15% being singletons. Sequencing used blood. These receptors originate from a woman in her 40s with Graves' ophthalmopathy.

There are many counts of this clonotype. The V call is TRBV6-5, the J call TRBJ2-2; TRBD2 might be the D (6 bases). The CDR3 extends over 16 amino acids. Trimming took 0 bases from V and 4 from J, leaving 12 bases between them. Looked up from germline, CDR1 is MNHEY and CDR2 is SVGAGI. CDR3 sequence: CASSYSASVGTGELFF. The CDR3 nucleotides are TGTGCCAGCAGTTACTCTGCTAGCGTTGGCACCGGGGAGCTGTTTTTT.

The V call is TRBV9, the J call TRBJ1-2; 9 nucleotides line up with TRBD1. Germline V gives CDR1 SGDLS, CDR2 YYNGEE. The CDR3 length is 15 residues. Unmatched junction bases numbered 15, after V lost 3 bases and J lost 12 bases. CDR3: CASSAGQGIQRADTF. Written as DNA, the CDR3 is TGTGCCAGCAGCGCGGGACAGGGAATACAGAGGGCGGACACCTTC.

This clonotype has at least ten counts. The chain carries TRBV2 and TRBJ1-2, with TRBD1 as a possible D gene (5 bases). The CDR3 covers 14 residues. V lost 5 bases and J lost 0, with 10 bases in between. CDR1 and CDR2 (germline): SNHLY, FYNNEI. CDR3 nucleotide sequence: TGTGCCAGCAGTCGACAGCTACCTAACTATGGCTACACCTTC. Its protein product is CASSRQLPNYGYTF.

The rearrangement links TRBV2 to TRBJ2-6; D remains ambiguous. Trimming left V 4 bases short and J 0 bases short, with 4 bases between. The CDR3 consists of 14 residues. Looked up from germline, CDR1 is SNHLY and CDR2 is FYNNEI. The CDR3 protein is CASSAHSGANVLTF. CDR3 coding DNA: TGTGCCAGCAGTGCTCACTCTGGGGCCAACGTCCTGACTTTC.

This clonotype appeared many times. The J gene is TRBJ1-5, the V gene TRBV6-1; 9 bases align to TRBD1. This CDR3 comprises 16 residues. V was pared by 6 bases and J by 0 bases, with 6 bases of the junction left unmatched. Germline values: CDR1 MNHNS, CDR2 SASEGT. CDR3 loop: CASSPLQGASNQPQHF. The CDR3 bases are TGTGCCAGCAGCCCTTTACAGGGGGCTAGCAATCAGCCCCAGCATTTT.

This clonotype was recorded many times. DNA for the CDR3: TGTGCCAGCAGTTACGATAGGTTAACCTACGAGCAGTACTTC. Residues: CASSYDRLTYEQYF. J is TRBJ2-7 and V is TRBV6-2 or TRBV6-3; D is undetermined. Germline CDR1 and CDR2: MNHEY and SVGEGT. CDR3 length: 14 residues. Trimming pared 2 bases from V and 2 bases from J, leaving 10 bases between.

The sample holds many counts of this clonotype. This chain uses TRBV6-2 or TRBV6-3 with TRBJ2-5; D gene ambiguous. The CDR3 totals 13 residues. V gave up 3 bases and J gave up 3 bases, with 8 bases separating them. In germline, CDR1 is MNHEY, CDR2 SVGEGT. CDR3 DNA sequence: TGTGCCAGCAGTTATCCCCATAAAGAGACCCAGTACTTC. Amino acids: CASSYPHKETQYF.

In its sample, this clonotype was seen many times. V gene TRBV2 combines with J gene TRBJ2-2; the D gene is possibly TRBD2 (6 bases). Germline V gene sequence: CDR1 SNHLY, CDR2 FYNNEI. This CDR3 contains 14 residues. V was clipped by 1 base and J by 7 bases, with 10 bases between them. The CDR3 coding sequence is TGTGCCAGCAGTGAAGGCTGGGGGGACGGGGAGCTGTTTTTT. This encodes CASSEGWGDGELFF. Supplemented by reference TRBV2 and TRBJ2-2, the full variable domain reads EPEVTQTPSHQVTQMGQEVILRCVPISNHLYFYWYRQILGQKVEFLVSFYNNEISEKSEIFDDQFSVERPDGSNFTLKIRSTKLEDSAMYFCASSEGWGDGELFFGEGSRLTVL.

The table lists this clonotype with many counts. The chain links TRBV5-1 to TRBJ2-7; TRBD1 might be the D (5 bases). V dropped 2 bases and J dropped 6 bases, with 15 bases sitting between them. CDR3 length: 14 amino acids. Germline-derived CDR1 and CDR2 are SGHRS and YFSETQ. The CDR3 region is CASSFGQVPGEQYF. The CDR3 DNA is TGCGCCAGCAGCTTCGGACAAGTCCCGGGCGAGCAGTACTTC.

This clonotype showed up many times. The CDR3 region is CATSRVTGSEQYF. CDR3 in DNA: TGTGCCACCAGCAGAGTTACAGGGTCCGAGCAGTACTTC. The chain combines TRBV15 with TRBJ2-7; possible D gene TRBD1, 6 bases. This CDR3 spans 13 amino acids. CDR1 is LNHNV and CDR2 is YYDKDF in the germline V gene (reference sequence). Trimming shortened V by 1 base and J by 6 bases, and 10 bases separated the two germline ends.

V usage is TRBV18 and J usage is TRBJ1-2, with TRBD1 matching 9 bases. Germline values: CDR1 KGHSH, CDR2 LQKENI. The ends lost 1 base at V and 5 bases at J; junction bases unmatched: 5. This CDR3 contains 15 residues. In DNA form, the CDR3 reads TGTGCCAGCTCACCACAGGGGGACAGGGCTTATGGCTACACCTTC. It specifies CASSPQGDRAYGYTF.

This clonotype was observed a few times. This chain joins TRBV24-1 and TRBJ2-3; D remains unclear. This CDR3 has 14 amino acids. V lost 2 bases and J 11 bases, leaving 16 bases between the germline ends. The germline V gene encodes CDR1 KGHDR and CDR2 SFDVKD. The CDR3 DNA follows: TGTGCCACCAGTGATTCTCGATCCTATATCGGGCAGTATTTT. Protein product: CATSDSRSYIGQYF.

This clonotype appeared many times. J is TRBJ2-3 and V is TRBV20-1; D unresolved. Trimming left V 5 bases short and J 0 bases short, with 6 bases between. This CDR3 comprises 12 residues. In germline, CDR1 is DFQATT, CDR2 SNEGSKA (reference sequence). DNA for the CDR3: TGCAGTGCTCCAGACAGCACAGATACGCAGTATTTT. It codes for CSAPDSTDTQYF.

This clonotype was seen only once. The CDR3: CASSYSGGRLDYRGIPVYGYTF. CDR3 bases: TGTGCCAGCAGTTACTCCGGGGGGCGCCTCGACTATCGCGGGATCCCTGTTTACGGCTACACCTTC. This chain connects TRBV6-2 or TRBV6-3 to TRBJ1-2; D is perhaps TRBD1 (6 bases). The CDR3 covers 22 residues. V was trimmed by 0 bases and J by 8 bases, leaving 37 bases between them. Germline-derived CDR1 and CDR2 are MNHEY and SVGEGT.

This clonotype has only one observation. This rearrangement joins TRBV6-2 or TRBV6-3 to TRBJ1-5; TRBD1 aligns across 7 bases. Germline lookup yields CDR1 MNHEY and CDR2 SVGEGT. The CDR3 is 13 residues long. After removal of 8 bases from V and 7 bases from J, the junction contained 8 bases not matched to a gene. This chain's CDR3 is CASRTGVEQPQHF. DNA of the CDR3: TGTGCCAGCCGAACAGGGGTGGAACAGCCCCAGCATTTT.

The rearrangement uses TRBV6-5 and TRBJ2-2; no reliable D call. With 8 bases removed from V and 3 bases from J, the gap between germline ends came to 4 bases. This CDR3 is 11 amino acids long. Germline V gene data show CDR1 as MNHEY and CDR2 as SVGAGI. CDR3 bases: TGTGCCAGCCGATACACCGGGGAGCTGTTTTTT. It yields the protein CASRYTGELFF.

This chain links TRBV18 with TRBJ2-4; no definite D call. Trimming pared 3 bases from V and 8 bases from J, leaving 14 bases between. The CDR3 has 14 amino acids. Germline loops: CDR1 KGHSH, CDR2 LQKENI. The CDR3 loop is CASSPDMNADIQYF. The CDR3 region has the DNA TGTGCCAGCTCACCTGACATGAACGCGGACATTCAGTACTTC.